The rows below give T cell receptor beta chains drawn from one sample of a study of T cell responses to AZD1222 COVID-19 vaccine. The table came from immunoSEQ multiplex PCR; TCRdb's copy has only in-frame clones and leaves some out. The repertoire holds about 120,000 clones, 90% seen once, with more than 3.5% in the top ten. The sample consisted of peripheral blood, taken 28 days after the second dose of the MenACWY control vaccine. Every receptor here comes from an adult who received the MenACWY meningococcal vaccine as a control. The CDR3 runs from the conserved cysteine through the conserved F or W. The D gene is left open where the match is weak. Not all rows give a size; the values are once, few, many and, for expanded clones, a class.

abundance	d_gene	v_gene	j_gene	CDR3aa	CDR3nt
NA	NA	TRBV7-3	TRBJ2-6	CASSLKSFSGANVLTF	TGTGCCAGCAGCTTAAAATCTTTCTCTGGGGCCAACGTCCTGACTTTC
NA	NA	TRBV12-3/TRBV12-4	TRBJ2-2	CASSENTGELFF	TGTGCCAGCAGCGAGAACACCGGGGAGCTGTTTTTT
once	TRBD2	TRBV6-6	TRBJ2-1	CASRDTLAEQFF	TGTGCCAGCAGGGACACACTAGCGGAGCAGTTCTTC
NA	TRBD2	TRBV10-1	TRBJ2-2	CASSHPPGGPTNTGELFF	TGCGCCAGCAGCCACCCCCCGGGGGGGCCTACGAACACCGGGGAGCTGTTTTTT
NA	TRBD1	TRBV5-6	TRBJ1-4	CASSLQGGGEKLFF	TGTGCCAGCAGCTTACAAGGGGGCGGGGAAAAACTGTTTTTT
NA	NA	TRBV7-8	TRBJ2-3	CASRPHWGSSTDTQYF	TGTGCCAGCAGGCCTCATTGGGGCTCTAGCACAGATACGCAGTATTTT
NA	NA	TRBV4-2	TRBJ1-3	CASSQGRVFSDTIYF	TGTGCCAGCAGCCAAGGACGGGTTTTTTCCGACACCATATATTTT
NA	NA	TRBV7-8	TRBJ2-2	CASSLLGNTGELFF	TGTGCCAGCAGCTTACTGGGAAACACCGGGGAGCTGTTTTTT
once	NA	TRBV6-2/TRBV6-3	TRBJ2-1	CASSYSTSSYNEQFF	TGTGCCAGCAGTTACTCGACGAGCTCCTACAATGAGCAGTTCTTC
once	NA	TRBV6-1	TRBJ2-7	CASSEGGAPYEQYF	TGTGCCAGCAGTGAAGGGGGGGCCCCCTACGAGCAGTACTTC
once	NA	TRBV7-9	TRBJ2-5	CASSQERGETQYF	TGTGCCAGCAGCCAGGAACGGGGAGAGACCCAGTACTTC
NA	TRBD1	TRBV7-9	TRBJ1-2	CASSVSTGNYGYTF	TGTGCCAGCAGTGTATCGACAGGGAACTATGGCTACACCTTC
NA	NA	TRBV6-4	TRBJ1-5	CAIVQANGSNQPQHF	TGTGCCATCGTACAGGCTAACGGGAGCAATCAGCCCCAGCATTTT
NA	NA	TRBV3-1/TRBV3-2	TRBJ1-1	CASSQDPGLGMNTEAFF	TGTGCCAGCAGCCAAGATCCGGGGCTCGGGATGAACACTGAAGCTTTCTTT
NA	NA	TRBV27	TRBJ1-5	CASSFGGRPQHF	TGTGCCAGCAGTTTCGGGGGTCGGCCCCAGCATTTT
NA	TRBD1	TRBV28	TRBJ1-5	CASSDTGGGGNQPQHF	TGTGCCAGCAGTGATACAGGGGGCGGAGGCAATCAGCCCCAGCATTTT
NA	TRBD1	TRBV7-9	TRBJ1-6	CASSLGQSYNSPLHF	TGTGCCAGCAGTTTGGGACAGTCCTATAATTCACCCCTCCACTTT
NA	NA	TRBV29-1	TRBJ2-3	CSVARGRLGTDTQYF	TGCAGCGTCGCCAGGGGAAGGTTGGGCACAGATACGCAGTATTTT
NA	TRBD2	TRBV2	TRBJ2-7	CASSGPGTSGSSYSYEQYF	TGTGCCAGCAGTGGACCCGGGACTAGCGGGAGTTCGTACTCCTACGAGCAGTACTTC
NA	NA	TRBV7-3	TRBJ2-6	CASSFPGRGPTGANVLTF	TGTGCCAGCAGCTTTCCGGGACGAGGACCAACTGGGGCCAACGTCCTGACTTTC
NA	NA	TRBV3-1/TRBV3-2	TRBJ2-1	CASSQSRGGYNEQFF	TGTGCCAGCAGCCAATCGAGGGGGGGCTACAATGAGCAGTTCTTC
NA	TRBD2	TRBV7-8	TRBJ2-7	CASSSLAGSSYEQYF	TGTGCCAGCAGCTCGCTAGCGGGTTCCTCCTACGAGCAGTACTTC